This TCR beta chain originates from a study of regulatory T cells in long-lasting Graves disease. This clonotype was observed at least ten times. For TCR beta, libraries came from iRepertoire HTBI primers and Arm-PCR of CDR3 regions. TCRdb reprocessed the multiplex PCR reads via MiXCR and lists one record per CDR3 protein. In the table there are about 210,000 distinct CDR3 sequences, about 19% of which are singletons. Specified time point: newly diagnosed GD, antithyroid drugs for less than 3 months. Researchers made the TCR library from RNA that was extracted from PBMCs. Germline CDR1 DFQATT, CDR2 SNEGSKA (reference sequence). The CDR3 extends over 15 amino acids. The trim removed 0 bases at V and 8 bases at J, leaving 9 bases unmatched. These data also formed part of another study, on T cells in Graves' hyperthyroidism and ophthalmopathy.

Sequences were derived from peripheral blood mononuclear cells (PBMCs), sampled at new diagnosis, from a patient treated with antithyroid drugs. This clonotype was obtained from a woman in her 30s with Graves disease. J is TRBJ2-3 and V is TRBV20-1; 9 nucleotides line up with TRBD1. The CDR3: CSARDLGTGKATQYF. The CDR3 DNA is TGCAGTGCTAGAGATCTCGGGACAGGGAAGGCTACGCAGTATTTT.